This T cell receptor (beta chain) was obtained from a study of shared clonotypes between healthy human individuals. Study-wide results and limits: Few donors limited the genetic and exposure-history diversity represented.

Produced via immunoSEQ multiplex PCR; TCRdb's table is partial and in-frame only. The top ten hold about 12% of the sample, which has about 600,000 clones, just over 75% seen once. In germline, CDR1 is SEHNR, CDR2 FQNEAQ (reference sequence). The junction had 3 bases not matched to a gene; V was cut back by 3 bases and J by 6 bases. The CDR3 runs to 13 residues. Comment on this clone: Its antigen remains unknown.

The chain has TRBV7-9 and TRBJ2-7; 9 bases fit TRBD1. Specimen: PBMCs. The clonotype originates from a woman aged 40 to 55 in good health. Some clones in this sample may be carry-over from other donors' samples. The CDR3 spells CASSLGTGTEQYF. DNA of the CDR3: TGTGCCAGCAGCTTGGGGACAGGGACCGAGCAGTACTTC.